The entry that follows covers one T cell receptor (beta chain) sequence. Its specificity is unknown. These data originate in a study of beta chain features in type 1 diabetes. Study as a whole: In age, gender and cell yields, patients were similar to healthy donors. General observations from the study: More deletions and fewer insertions at VDJ junctions were seen in type 1 diabetes patients. Significant though moderate, a shortening of TCRB CDR3s appeared in all four CD4+ subsets of Type 1 diabetes patients.

What was sequenced were expressed TCRB transcripts, since all of the isolated RNA had been reverse transcribed. Method: immunoSEQ multiplex PCR; TCRdb's copy keeps in-frame clones and lacks some. The sample contains about 250,000 clones, approximately 11% of which appear only once. Markers CD45RO/CCR7/CD25/CD127/CD95/CD27 served to sort CD4+ naive, central memory, regulatory and stem cell-like memory cells. The CDR3 runs 14 residues. Trimming stripped 3 bases from V and 6 bases from J, with 14 bases between. Germline CDR1 SGDLS, CDR2 YYNGEE. The material sequenced was naive CD4+ T cells from blood. The chain has TRBV9 and TRBJ2-3; D is unresolved. The receptor's source is a man younger than 40 with type 1 diabetes. The CDR3 region has the DNA TGTGCCAGCAGCGCCAAAACAGCAGCCGATACGCAGTATTTT. This codes for CASSAKTAADTQYF.